A single sample gave rise to the 2 T cell receptor beta chains below, sequenced in a study of blood T cell repertoires in COVID-19. The table came from immunoSEQ multiplex PCR; TCRdb's copy has only in-frame clones and leaves some out. Of about 220,000 clones in the sample, about 85% were seen once. Sequenced sample: peripheral blood. All receptors come from a man in his thirties or forties with active or convalescent COVID-19.

This chain joins TRBV3-1 (or the pseudogene TRBV3-2) and TRBJ2-2; 7 bases line up with TRBD2. The CDR3 runs 19 residues. CDR1 is LGHDT and CDR2 is YNNKEL in the germline V gene (reference sequence). With V trimmed by 1 base and J by 0 bases, 11 bases remained unmatched. The CDR3 spells CASSQVWAGDPANTGELFF. The CDR3 DNA reads as TGTGCCAGCAGCCAAGTGTGGGCGGGGGACCCTGCGAACACCGGGGAGCTGTTTTTT.

The chain couples TRBV28 to TRBJ1-5, with D maybe TRBD1 (5 bases). The CDR3 sequence is 12 residues long. The V gene lost 8 bases and the J gene lost 7 bases, with 12 bases spanning the gap. Germline V gives CDR1 MDHEN, CDR2 SYDVKM. CDR3 coding DNA: TGTGCCAGCCGACAGTTTCCCCAGCCCCAGCATTTT. Residues: CASRQFPQPQHF.